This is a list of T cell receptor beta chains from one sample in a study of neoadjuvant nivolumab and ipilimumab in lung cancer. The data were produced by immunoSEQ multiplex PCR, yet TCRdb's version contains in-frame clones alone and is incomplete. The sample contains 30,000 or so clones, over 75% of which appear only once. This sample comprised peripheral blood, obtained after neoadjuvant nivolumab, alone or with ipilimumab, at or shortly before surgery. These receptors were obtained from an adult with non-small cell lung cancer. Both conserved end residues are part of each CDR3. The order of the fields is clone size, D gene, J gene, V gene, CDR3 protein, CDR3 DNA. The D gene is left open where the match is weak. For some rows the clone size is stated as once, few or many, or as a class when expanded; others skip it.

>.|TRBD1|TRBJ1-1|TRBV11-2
CASSSTGELTEAFF
TGTGCCAGCAGCTCAACAGGGGAACTCACTGAAGCTTTCTTT
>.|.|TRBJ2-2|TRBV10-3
CAISPGSPAGTGELFF
TGTGCCATCAGTCCCGGGTCGCCCGCGGGAACCGGGGAGCTGTTTTTT
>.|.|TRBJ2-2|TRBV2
CASSEARARTGELFF
TGTGCCAGCAGTGAAGCCAGGGCCAGGACCGGGGAGCTGTTTTTT
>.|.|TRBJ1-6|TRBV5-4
CASSLAGVYNSPLHF
TGTGCCAGCAGCTTGGCAGGCGTCTATAATTCACCCCTCCACTTT
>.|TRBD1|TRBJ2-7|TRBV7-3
CASSSQGQQLDEQYF
TGTGCCAGCAGCTCTCAGGGACAGCAGTTGGACGAGCAGTACTTC
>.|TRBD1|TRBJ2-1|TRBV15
CATSGPGQGNNEQFF
TGTGCCACCAGCGGACCGGGACAGGGGAACAATGAGCAGTTCTTC
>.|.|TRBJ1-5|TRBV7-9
CASSPSGAENQPQHF
TGTGCCAGCAGTCCCTCCGGCGCTGAGAATCAGCCCCAGCATTTT
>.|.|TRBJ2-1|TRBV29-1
CSVETPSADNEQFF
TGCAGCGTTGAAACCCCGTCTGCGGACAATGAGCAGTTCTTC
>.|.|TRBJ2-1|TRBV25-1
CASSPTAPSYNEQFF
TGTGCCAGCAGTCCCACCGCCCCATCCTACAATGAGCAGTTCTTC
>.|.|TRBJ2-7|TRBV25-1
CATAEYEQYF
TGTGCCACCGCCGAGTACGAGCAGTACTTC
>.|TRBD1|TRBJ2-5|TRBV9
CASSAGQPGGETQYF
TGTGCCAGCAGCGCGGGACAGCCGGGCGGAGAGACCCAGTACTTC
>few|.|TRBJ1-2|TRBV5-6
CASSWGTVNYGYTF
TGTGCCAGCAGCTGGGGGACGGTGAACTATGGCTACACCTTC
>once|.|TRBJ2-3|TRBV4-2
CASSQVTREDTQYF
TGTGCCAGCAGCCAAGTGACAAGGGAAGATACGCAGTATTTT
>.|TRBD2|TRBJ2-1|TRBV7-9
CASSTRLAGDTYNEQFF
TGTGCCAGCAGCACCCGACTAGCGGGGGACACCTACAATGAGCAGTTCTTC
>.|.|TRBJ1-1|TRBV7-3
CASSVTANTEAFF
TGTGCCAGCAGCGTGACAGCGAACACTGAAGCTTTCTTT
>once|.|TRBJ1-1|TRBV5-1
CASSLEMNTEAFF
TGCGCCAGCAGCCTGGAAATGAACACTGAAGCTTTCTTT
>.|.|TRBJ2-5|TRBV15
CATSSRGGQETQYF
TGTGCCACCAGCAGTCGAGGGGGGCAAGAGACCCAGTACTTC
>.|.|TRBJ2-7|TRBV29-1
CSVEDSYYEQYF
TGCAGCGTTGAAGATTCGTACTACGAGCAGTACTTC
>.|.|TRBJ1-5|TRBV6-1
CASSVVLNQPQHF
TGTGCCAGCAGCGTCGTCCTCAATCAGCCCCAGCATTTT
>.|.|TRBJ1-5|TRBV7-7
CASSLVGDYQPQHF
TGTGCCAGCAGCTTAGTGGGGGATTATCAGCCCCAGCATTTT
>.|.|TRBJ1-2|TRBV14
CASSSGRLYGYTF
TGTGCCAGCAGTTCAGGACGGCTCTATGGCTACACCTTC
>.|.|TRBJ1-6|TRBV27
CASSRGLASSYNSPLHF
TGTGCCAGCAGTCGGGGGTTGGCGAGCTCCTATAATTCACCCCTCCACTTT
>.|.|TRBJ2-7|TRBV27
CASSPTSPYEQYF
TGTGCCAGCAGTCCTACGTCTCCCTACGAGCAGTACTTC
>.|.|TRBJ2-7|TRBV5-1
CASTPAPNGEQYF
TGCGCCAGCACGCCAGCGCCCAACGGCGAGCAGTACTTC
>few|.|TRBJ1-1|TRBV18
CASSPPWGDTEAFF
TGTGCCAGCTCACCGCCGTGGGGTGACACTGAAGCTTTCTTT
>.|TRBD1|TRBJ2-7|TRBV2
CASSGQGTYEQYF
TGTGCCAGCAGTGGACAGGGAACCTACGAGCAGTACTTC
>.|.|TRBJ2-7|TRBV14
CASSHGAGGTYEQYF
TGTGCCAGCAGCCATGGGGCAGGGGGGACCTACGAGCAGTACTTC
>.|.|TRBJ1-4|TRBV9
CASSVHGATNEKLFF
TGTGCCAGCAGCGTACACGGTGCAACTAATGAAAAACTGTTTTTT
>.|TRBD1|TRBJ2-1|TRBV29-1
CSANQGVQFF
TGCAGCGCCAACCAGGGGGTGCAGTTCTTC
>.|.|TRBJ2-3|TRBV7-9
CASSTNGDTQYF
TGTGCCAGCAGCACGAACGGAGATACGCAGTATTTT
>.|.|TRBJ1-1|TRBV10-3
CAIRTLDGADTEAFF
TGTGCCATCCGAACCTTAGACGGGGCGGACACTGAAGCTTTCTTT
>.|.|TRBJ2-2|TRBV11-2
CASSLGVNTGELFF
TGTGCCAGCAGCTTAGGCGTGAACACCGGGGAGCTGTTTTTT
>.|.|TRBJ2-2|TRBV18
CASSQTAGHTNTGELFF
TGTGCCAGCTCACAGACGGCTGGTCATACGAACACCGGGGAGCTGTTTTTT
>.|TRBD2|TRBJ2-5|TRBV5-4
CASSPPGGRRETQYF
TGTGCCAGCAGCCCCCCCGGGGGGAGGAGAGAGACCCAGTACTTC
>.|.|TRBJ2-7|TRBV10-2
CASSESYASEQYF
TGCGCCAGCAGTGAGTCTTATGCGTCCGAGCAGTACTTC
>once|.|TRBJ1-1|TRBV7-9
CASSKTANTEAFF
TGTGCCAGCAGCAAGACAGCAAACACTGAAGCTTTCTTT
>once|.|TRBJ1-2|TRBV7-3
CASSDGQRVGGYTF
TGTGCCAGCAGCGATGGACAGAGAGTAGGCGGCTACACCTTC
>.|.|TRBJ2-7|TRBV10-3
CAISGDSGGEQYF
TGTGCCATCAGTGGCGACTCCGGCGGCGAGCAGTACTTC
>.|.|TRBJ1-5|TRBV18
CASSPPPGGSNQPQHF
TGTGCCAGCTCACCACCGCCGGGAGGGAGCAATCAGCCCCAGCATTTT
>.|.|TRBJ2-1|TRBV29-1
CSVEASGVGEQFF
TGCAGCGTTGAAGCTTCAGGGGTCGGGGAGCAGTTCTTC
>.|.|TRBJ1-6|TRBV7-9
CASSLGAKNSPLHF
TGTGCCAGCAGCTTGGGAGCTAAGAATTCACCCCTCCACTTT
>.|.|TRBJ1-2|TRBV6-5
CASSRQDRNGYTF
TGTGCCAGCAGCCGACAGGATCGGAATGGCTACACCTTC
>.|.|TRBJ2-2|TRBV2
CASSGVGNTGELFF
TGTGCCAGCAGTGGTGTAGGTAACACCGGGGAGCTGTTTTTT
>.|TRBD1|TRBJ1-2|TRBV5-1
CASSLDGQGANYGYTF
TGCGCCAGCAGCTTGGACGGACAGGGGGCGAACTATGGCTACACCTTC
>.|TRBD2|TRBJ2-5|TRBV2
CASSDKASGGTNQETQYF
TGTGCCAGCAGTGATAAGGCTAGCGGGGGGACTAACCAAGAGACCCAGTACTTC
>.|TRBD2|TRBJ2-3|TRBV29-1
CSVEYSGDNTQYF
TGCAGCGTTGAATATAGCGGGGACAATACGCAGTATTTT
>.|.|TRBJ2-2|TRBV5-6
CASSTGTGFGELFF
TGTGCCAGCAGCACTGGTACAGGGTTCGGGGAGCTGTTTTTT
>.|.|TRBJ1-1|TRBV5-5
CASSLGAGVNTEAFF
TGTGCCAGCAGCTTGGGGGCGGGGGTGAACACTGAAGCTTTCTTT
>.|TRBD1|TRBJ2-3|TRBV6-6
CASSYSTGGQDTQYF
TGTGCCAGCAGTTATAGTACAGGGGGCCAAGATACGCAGTATTTT
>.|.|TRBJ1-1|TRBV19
CASSASFGTEAFF
TGTGCCAGTAGTGCTTCCTTTGGCACTGAAGCTTTCTTT
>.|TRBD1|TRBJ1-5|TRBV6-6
CASSYSDRGGRQPQHF
TGTGCCAGCAGTTACTCGGACAGGGGAGGAAGGCAGCCCCAGCATTTT
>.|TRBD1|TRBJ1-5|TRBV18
CASSPPNRGRNQPQHF
TGTGCCAGCTCACCACCGAACAGGGGCCGCAATCAGCCCCAGCATTTT
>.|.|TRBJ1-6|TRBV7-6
CASSLRQPNSPLHF
TGTGCCAGCAGCTTACGGCAGCCCAATTCACCCCTCCACTTT